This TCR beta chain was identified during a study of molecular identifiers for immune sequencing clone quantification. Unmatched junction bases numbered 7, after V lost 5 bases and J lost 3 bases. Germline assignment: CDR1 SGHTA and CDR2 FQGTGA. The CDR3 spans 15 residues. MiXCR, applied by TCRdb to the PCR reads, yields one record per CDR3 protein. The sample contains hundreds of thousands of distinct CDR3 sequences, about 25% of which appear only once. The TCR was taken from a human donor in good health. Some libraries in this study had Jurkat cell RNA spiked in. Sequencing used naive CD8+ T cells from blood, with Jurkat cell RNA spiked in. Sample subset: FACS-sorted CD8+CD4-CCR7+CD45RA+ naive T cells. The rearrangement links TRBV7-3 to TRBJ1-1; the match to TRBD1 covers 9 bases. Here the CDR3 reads CASSPGQGRYTEAFF. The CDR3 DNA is TGTGCCAGCAGCCCTGGACAGGGGAGGTACACTGAAGCTTTCTTT.